The next 15 T cell receptor beta chains were all read from a single sample in a study of control samples from healthy donors and cancer patients. Method: immunoSEQ multiplex PCR; TCRdb's copy keeps in-frame clones and lacks some. The repertoire holds around 150,000 clones, roughly 90% seen once, with 4% to 5.5% in the top ten. The sample was blood. All receptors come from a man aged 30 to 45 in good health.

The chain couples TRBV7-9 to TRBJ2-3; 11 positions agree with TRBD2. V lost 5 bases to trimming and J lost 0 bases; unmatched junction nucleotides: 4. Germline V gene lookup returns CDR1 SEHNR and CDR2 FQNEAQ (reference sequence). This CDR3 contains 16 residues. The CDR3 bases are TGTGCCAGCAGCACCAGACTAGCGGGAAGCACAGATACGCAGTATTTT. Its protein is CASSTRLAGSTDTQYF.

As to this clone: Other nucleotide sequences from this sample produce the same CDR3. The chain uses TRBV4-1 and TRBJ1-1; TRBD1 is a possible D gene (6 bases). The CDR3 covers 14 residues. CDR1 and CDR2 from the germline V gene are MGHRA and YSYEKL. V lost 0 bases and J 1 base, leaving 6 bases between the germline ends. CDR3 nucleotides: TGCGCCAGCAGCCAAGAGACAGGGAACACTGAAGCTTTCTTT. Translating gives CASSQETGNTEAFF.

The rearrangement uses TRBV7-2 and TRBJ2-7; perhaps TRBD2 as D (6 bases). Germline V gene lookup returns CDR1 SGHTA and CDR2 FQGNSA. This CDR3 contains 15 residues. The V end lost 4 bases, the J end lost 2 bases, and 15 bases lay between the germline ends. Here the CDR3 reads CASSSIGSGTYEQYF. The CDR3 DNA sequence: TGTGCCAGCAGCTCCATCGGGAGCGGCACCTACGAGCAGTACTTC.

The V and J genes are TRBV3-1 (or the pseudogene TRBV3-2) and TRBJ2-3, with 10 positions matching TRBD2. V dropped 1 base and J dropped 5; count of bases not matched to a gene: 3. The CDR3 is 15 amino acids. CDR1 and CDR2 (germline): LGHDT, YNNKEL (reference sequence). The CDR3, as DNA: TGTGCCAGCAGCCAAGTAAGCGGGGGGGGAGATACGCAGTATTTT. This encodes CASSQVSGGGDTQYF.

This chain links TRBV7-3 with TRBJ2-1; 8 nucleotides match TRBD2. V was pared by 5 bases and J by 9 bases, with 12 bases of the junction left unmatched. CDR3 length: 15 residues. Germline V lookup: CDR1 SGHTA, CDR2 FQGTGA. This CDR3 is CASSPGVAGILEQFF. CDR3 sequence (DNA): TGTGCCAGCAGCCCCGGGGTAGCGGGGATTCTTGAGCAGTTCTTC.

This chain connects TRBV7-2 to TRBJ2-2; either TRBD1 or TRBD2 may supply D (5 bases each). This CDR3 spans 19 amino acids. The V and J ends lost 0 bases and 5 bases respectively, with 22 bases between them. CDR1 is SGHTA and CDR2 is FQGNSA in the germline V gene. CDR3: CASSLAPTGRAGRTGELFF. DNA of the CDR3: TGTGCCAGCAGCTTAGCCCCGACGGGACGGGCCGGCAGAACCGGGGAGCTGTTTTTT.

This rearrangement joins TRBV4-3 to TRBJ1-3; a weak D match, TRBD1 (5 bases). From germline, CDR1 is LGHNA and CDR2 YSLEER. Trimming stripped 2 bases from V and 6 bases from J, with 17 bases between. The CDR3 has 16 amino acids. CDR3 in amino acids: CASSQSYRRLENTIYF. CDR3 bases: TGCGCCAGCAGCCAAAGCTACAGGAGGTTGGAAAACACCATATATTTT.

This chain joins TRBV12-3 or TRBV12-4 and TRBJ1-1, with TRBD1 matching over 9 bases. This CDR3 contains 13 residues. Losses at the gene ends were 6 bases for V and 1 base for J; bases not matched to a gene: 0. CDR3 region: CASRGQGNTEAFF. CDR3 sequence (DNA): TGTGCCAGCAGGGGACAGGGGAACACTGAAGCTTTCTTT.

The chain carries TRBV5-6 and TRBJ2-1, with D perhaps assigned TRBD1 or TRBD2 (6 bases each). CDR3 length: 16 residues. The germline V gene encodes CDR1 SGHDT and CDR2 YYEEEE. Between the trimmed V and J ends, which lost 2 bases and 3 bases, there was a span of 15 bases. CDR3 in DNA: TGTGCCAGCAGCTTCGAAGGGGGGCTTGGCTACAATGAGCAGTTCTTC. Its translation: CASSFEGGLGYNEQFF.

The rearrangement joins TRBV6-1 to TRBJ1-2; possibly TRBD1 for D (5 bases). Trimming took off 2 bases at V and 2 bases at J, with 15 bases between the two ends. Germline V gene sequence: CDR1 MNHNS, CDR2 SASEGT. There are 16 residues in the CDR3. The CDR3 here is CASSESWQGQNYGYTF. The CDR3 nucleotides read TGTGCCAGCAGTGAATCATGGCAGGGCCAAAACTATGGCTACACCTTC.

This chain connects TRBV6-4 to TRBJ2-7; 9 positions match TRBD1. V lost 6 bases to trimming and J lost 9 bases; unmatched junction nucleotides: 15. CDR1 and CDR2 (germline): MRHNA, SNTAGT. The CDR3 consists of 15 residues. The DNA of the CDR3 is TGTGCCAGCAGCGCCGGGACAGGGACGGGCTATGTGCAGTACTTC. The encoded protein is CASSAGTGTGYVQYF.

The rearrangement links TRBV5-6 to TRBJ2-3; 8 nucleotides align to TRBD2. Unmatched junction bases numbered 10, after V lost 3 bases and J lost 1 base. The CDR3 contains 17 residues. Germline V gene sequence: CDR1 SGHDT, CDR2 YYEEEE. The CDR3 bases are TGTGCCAGCAGCTGGGTAGCGGGGAGGTACCGCACAGATACGCAGTATTTT. This sequence encodes CASSWVAGRYRTDTQYF.

The chain uses TRBV4-1 and TRBJ1-2; no clear D. Trimming stripped 0 bases from V and 3 bases from J, with 14 bases between. The CDR3 has 16 amino acids. Germline V gene data show CDR1 as MGHRA and CDR2 as YSYEKL. Written as DNA, the CDR3 is TGCGCCAGCAGCCAAGACCCCCAGACAAGTGACTATGGCTACACCTTC. Translation: CASSQDPQTSDYGYTF.

CDR3 DNA: TGTGCCAGCAGCCCGGCCACCCCGGGACGGAGTTACAACTATGGCTACACCTTC. It yields the protein CASSPATPGRSYNYGYTF. This chain links TRBV16 with TRBJ1-2; possible D gene TRBD1, 5 bases. The CDR3 has 18 residues. Germline CDR1 reads KGHSY; CDR2 reads FQNENV. V was pared by 4 bases and J by 2 bases, with 23 bases between.

The chain recombines TRBV29-1 with TRBJ1-5, with TRBD1 as a possible D gene (6 bases). The CDR3 length is 13 residues. Germline V CDR1 and CDR2: SQVTM, ANQGSEA. Trimming cost V 6 bases and J 4 bases, with 13 bases left between them. CDR3 amino acids: CSVDTGMNQPQHF. CDR3 in DNA: TGCAGCGTCGATACAGGGATGAATCAGCCCCAGCATTTT.